This TCR beta chain derives from a study of blood T cell repertoires in COVID-19. Methods used by the authors: From reference gene primer amplification, estimates of nucleated cell counts were derived. Clones were read by immunoSEQ multiplex PCR, and TCRdb kept only the in-frame ones, dropping some. Clone size and V and J calls were adopted from that table, with D and trimming inferred from the DNA. The sample lists about 200,000 clones; roughly 89% were seen once. Adults between roughly 18 and 100 years of age took part from 24 US areas. Grouping used clinical history reported by participants in a survey and questionnaire. Germline lookup yields CDR1 SGHTA and CDR2 FQGTGA. The V segment lost 5 bases and the J segment 6 bases; nucleotides outside the gene matches: 3. This CDR3 is 13 amino acids long.

The sequence was collected from a woman between 40 and 50 years old with acute COVID-19. The V gene is TRBV7-3, the J gene TRBJ2-1; TRBD2 matches 8 bases. The sample comprised PBMCs or T cells enriched from blood (not recorded which). CDR3 DNA: TGTGCCAGCAGCCTTGGGACTAGCAATGAGCAGTTCTTC. Translating gives CASSLGTSNEQFF.